What follows are 22 T cell receptor beta chains derived from one specimen sequenced in a study of T cell changes during pregnancy in multiple sclerosis. Some clones are missing from TCRdb's copy, which holds only in-frame ones; the method was immunoSEQ multiplex PCR. Among more than 25,000 clones, more than 80% were seen once, and the ten largest hold approximately 0.7%. The starting material was CD4+ T cells from peripheral blood mononuclear cells, obtained in the first trimester of pregnancy. These receptors originate from a female donor with multiple sclerosis, enrolled in a pregnancy study.

The chain combines TRBV29-1 with TRBJ2-5; 8 bases agree with TRBD1. There are 13 residues in the CDR3. The V gene end was trimmed by 4 bases and the J gene end by 2 bases; junction bases not matched to a gene: 3. CDR1 and CDR2 from the germline V gene are SQVTM and ANQGSEA. CDR3 coding DNA: TGCAGCGTTGCTCGGACAGGGCAAGAGACCCAGTACTTC. Translation gives CSVARTGQETQYF.

The chain recombines TRBV9 with TRBJ1-2, with 9 bases identical to TRBD1. Per germline, CDR1 SGDLS and CDR2 YYNGEE. The CDR3 is made up of 15 amino acids. J gave up 7 bases and V 4 bases, and 11 bases lay outside the gene matches. CDR3 in amino acids: CASSSAPGQGGGYTF. As DNA, the CDR3 is TGTGCCAGCAGCTCTGCACCGGGACAGGGTGGTGGCTACACCTTC.

The table lists this clone with a count of one. The chain uses TRBV5-6 and TRBJ2-7; TRBD1 aligns across 7 bases. This CDR3 is 15 amino acids long. In germline, CDR1 is SGHDT, CDR2 YYEEEE. The V segment lost 5 bases and the J segment 3 bases; nucleotides outside the gene matches: 11. The CDR3 is CASRPTGAPYYEQYF. In DNA form, the CDR3 reads TGTGCCAGCAGGCCTACAGGGGCCCCGTACTACGAGCAGTACTTC.

The J gene is TRBJ2-2, the V gene TRBV2; TRBD2 matches at 10 bases. From germline, CDR1 is SNHLY and CDR2 FYNNEI. The CDR3 totals 15 residues. Unmatched junction bases numbered 8, after V lost 7 bases and J lost 6 bases. CDR3 sequence reads: CASKVVAGGPGELFF. CDR3 in DNA: TGTGCCAGCAAAGTCGTAGCGGGGGGCCCCGGGGAGCTGTTTTTT.

This clone was found once. The junction shows a germline mismatch at one end, possibly a read error. The chain uses TRBV7-7 and TRBJ2-7, with TRBD1 matching 7 bases. The germline gives CDR1 SSHAT, CDR2 FNYEAQ (reference sequence). This CDR3 has 13 residues. The CDR3 spells CASSYTGDSEQYF. The CDR3 coding sequence is TGTGCTAGCAGCTATACAGGGGACAGCGAGCAGTACTTC.

This clone appeared once. The genes are TRBV5-1 and TRBJ1-1, with a tentative D call TRBD1 (5 bases). Trimming pared 0 bases from V and 4 bases from J, leaving 10 bases between. This CDR3 region has 14 residues. Germline loops: CDR1 SGHRS, CDR2 YFSETQ. In DNA form, the CDR3 reads TGCGCCAGCAGCTTGGTTCCGGGGGGCACTGAAGCTTTCTTT. Translated, it gives CASSLVPGGTEAFF.

This sequence joins TRBV6-1 and TRBJ2-4; D possibly corresponds to TRBD1 (5 bases). The germline V gene has CDR1 MNHNS and CDR2 SASEGT. The CDR3 is made up of 15 amino acids. V lost 6 bases and J 4 bases, leaving 16 bases between the germline ends. CDR3: CASRQGFSEKNIQYF. The CDR3 region has the DNA TGTGCCAGCAGGCAGGGCTTTTCGGAGAAAAACATTCAGTACTTC.

The genes are TRBV6-9 and TRBJ1-1; D remains unclear. In germline, CDR1 is MNHGY, CDR2 SVAAGI. V was clipped by 10 bases and J by 1 base, with 10 bases between them. CDR3 length equals 12 residues. CDR3 sequence: CATGQPNTEAFF. For the CDR3, the DNA is TGTGCCACAGGCCAGCCGAACACTGAAGCTTTCTTT.

The chain has TRBV7-3 and TRBJ2-7, with 10 bases identical to TRBD1. The CDR3 runs 15 residues. Trimming at V came to 6 bases and at J to 1 base, leaving 6 bases not matched to a gene. Germline CDR1 and CDR2: SGHTA and FQGTGA. In DNA, the CDR3 is TGTGCCAGCAGTTCCGGACAGGGGGGATCCTACGAGCAGTACTTC. It encodes CASSSGQGGSYEQYF. The complete variable domain, with remaining parts taken from reference TRBV7-3 and TRBJ2-7, reads GAGVSQTPSNKVTEKGKYVELRCDPISGHTALYWYRQSLGQGPEFLIYFQGTGAADDSGLPNDRFFAVRPEGSVSTLKIQRTERGDSAVYLCASSSGQGGSYEQYFGPGTRLTVT.

The chain joins TRBV4-1 to TRBJ2-3, with D tentatively TRBD2 (6 bases). Germline V gives CDR1 MGHRA, CDR2 YSYEKL. Trimming cost V 1 base and J 6 bases, with 17 bases left between them. The CDR3 has 16 amino acids. The CDR3 nucleotides read TGCGCCAGCAGCCAAGGGAGGGCCCTAGGGGCGGATACGCAGTATTTT. Its translation is CASSQGRALGADTQYF.

This sequence joins TRBV9 and TRBJ2-3; 7 bases align to TRBD2. This CDR3 is 15 amino acids long. J lost 3 bases, V lost 7 bases, and 11 bases had no gene match. Germline V lookup: CDR1 SGDLS, CDR2 YYNGEE. DNA of the CDR3: TGTGCCAGCGGTGACCGAGGGACTAAAACAGATACGCAGTATTTT. As protein: CASGDRGTKTDTQYF.

The sample holds a few counts of this clone. The J gene is TRBJ1-1, the V gene TRBV11-2; perhaps TRBD1 as D (5 bases). The CDR3 is 15 residues long. Germline V gives CDR1 SGHAT, CDR2 FQNNGV. V lost 1 base, J lost 2 bases, and 11 bases lay in between. DNA for the CDR3: TGTGCCAGCAGCTTAGGAGACAGACCAAACACTGAAGCTTTCTTT. Its translation is CASSLGDRPNTEAFF.

The rearrangement joins TRBV10-3 to TRBJ2-5, with TRBD1 identical over 7 bases. There are 13 residues in the CDR3. Germline CDR1 reads ENHRY; CDR2 reads SYGVKD. With V trimmed by 8 bases and J by 4 bases, 7 bases remained unmatched. CDR3 residues: CAIGARQGETQYF. In DNA form, the CDR3 reads TGTGCCATCGGGGCGCGACAGGGAGAGACCCAGTACTTC.

This clone was counted once. The V call is TRBV30, the J call TRBJ1-4, with D possibly being TRBD1 (6 bases). This CDR3 spans 15 amino acids. CDR1 is GTSNPN and CDR2 is SVGIG in the germline V gene (reference sequence). V was pared by 4 bases and J by 4 bases, with 16 bases between. This CDR3 reads CAWNIRGRLNEKLFF. In DNA, the CDR3 is TGTGCCTGGAACATCAGGGGACGGCTTAATGAAAAACTGTTTTTT.

V gene TRBV10-3 combines with J gene TRBJ1-2; D is perhaps TRBD1 (6 bases). The CDR3 covers 16 residues. Germline V gene lookup returns CDR1 ENHRY and CDR2 SYGVKD. Trimming pared 4 bases from V and 2 bases from J, leaving 17 bases between. Written as DNA, the CDR3 is TGTGCCATCAGTGGGGGTGGGGGCACTGGGAACTATGGCTACACCTTC. As protein: CAISGGGGTGNYGYTF.

CDR3 residues: CASSEDGGPNTEAFF. CDR3 nucleotides: TGTGCCAGCAGTGAGGATGGAGGGCCGAACACTGAAGCTTTCTTT. This chain links TRBV2 with TRBJ1-1; no reliable D call. The CDR3 length is 15 residues. Germline values: CDR1 SNHLY, CDR2 FYNNEI. Trimming removed 3 bases from V and 1 base from J, with 12 bases in between. The whole variable domain, filled in from reference TRBV2 and TRBJ1-1, reads EPEVTQTPSHQVTQMGQEVILRCVPISNHLYFYWYRQILGQKVEFLVSFYNNEISEKSEIFDDQFSVERPDGSNFTLKIRSTKLEDSAMYFCASSEDGGPNTEAFFGQGTRLTVV.

The rearrangement joins TRBV27 to TRBJ1-5; 7 bases agree with TRBD1. CDR1 is MNHEY and CDR2 is SMNVEV in the germline V gene (reference sequence). The J segment lost 2 bases and the V segment lost 1 base, leaving 2 bases of the junction unmatched. The CDR3 covers 15 residues. DNA of the CDR3: TGTGCCAGCAGTTTATACGGACAGGGCAATCAGCCCCAGCATTTT. It translates to CASSLYGQGNQPQHF.

The J gene is TRBJ1-2, the V gene TRBV7-2, with 8 bases fitting TRBD1. The CDR3 contains 13 residues. Per the germline V gene, CDR1 is SGHTA and CDR2 is FQGNSA. J was trimmed by 8 bases and V by 3 bases; bases with no gene match: 5. The CDR3 DNA reads as TGTGCCAGCAGCTTGGACAGGGTTCGGGGCTACACCTTC. It encodes CASSLDRVRGYTF. The full variable domain, completed using reference TRBV7-2 and TRBJ1-2, is GAGVSQSPSNKVTEKGKDVELRCDPISGHTALYWYRQSLGQGLEFLIYFQGNSAPDKSGLPSDRFSAERTGGSVSTLTIQRTQQEDSAVYLCASSLDRVRGYTFGSGTRLTVV.

CDR3 sequence reads: CASSLGAFYEQYF. CDR3 nucleotide sequence: TGTGCCAGCAGCTTGGGAGCCTTTTACGAGCAGTACTTC. The chain is built from TRBV5-5 and TRBJ2-7, with no clear D. Trimming stripped 0 bases from V and 4 bases from J, with 8 bases between. Germline CDR1 reads SGHKS; CDR2 reads YYEKEE (reference sequence). The CDR3 sequence is 13 residues long.

The V call is TRBV2, the J call TRBJ2-2, with D possibly matching TRBD2 (7 bases). V lost 6 bases and J lost 4, with 12 bases in between. Germline CDR1 SNHLY, CDR2 FYNNEI. The CDR3 totals 14 residues. The chain's CDR3 is CASRAGASTGELFF. CDR3 DNA: TGTGCCAGCAGGGCGGGGGCCAGCACCGGGGAGCTGTTTTTT.

The rearrangement joins TRBV5-3 to TRBJ2-7; 7 nucleotides match TRBD1. TRBV5-3 is filed as an ORF, its function uncertain. CDR3 length: 13 residues. Germline trimming cut 4 bases from V and 3 bases from J; bases unmatched to any gene: 4. The CDR3 sequence: CARSRGQHYEQYF. DNA of the CDR3: TGTGCCAGAAGCAGGGGACAGCACTACGAGCAGTACTTC.

This chain joins TRBV4-1 and TRBJ2-2; TRBD2 is a possible D gene (6 bases). The CDR3 has 15 residues. Germline loops: CDR1 MGHRA, CDR2 YSYEKL. V was shortened by 1 base and J by 0 bases, with 6 bases between the two germline ends. The CDR3 protein is CASSQASANTGELFF. CDR3 sequence (DNA): TGCGCCAGCAGCCAAGCTAGCGCGAACACCGGGGAGCTGTTTTTT.